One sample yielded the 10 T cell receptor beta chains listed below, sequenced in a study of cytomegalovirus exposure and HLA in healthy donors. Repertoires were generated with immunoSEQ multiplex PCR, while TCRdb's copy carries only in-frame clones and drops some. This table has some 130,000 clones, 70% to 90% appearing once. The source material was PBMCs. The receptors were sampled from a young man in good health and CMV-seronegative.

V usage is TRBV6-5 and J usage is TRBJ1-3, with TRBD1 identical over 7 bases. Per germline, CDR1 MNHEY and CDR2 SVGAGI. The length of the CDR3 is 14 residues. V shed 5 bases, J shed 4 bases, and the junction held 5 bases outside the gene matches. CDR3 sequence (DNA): TGTGCCAGCAGTACAGGGGAGGCAGGAAACACCATATATTTT. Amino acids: CASSTGEAGNTIYF.

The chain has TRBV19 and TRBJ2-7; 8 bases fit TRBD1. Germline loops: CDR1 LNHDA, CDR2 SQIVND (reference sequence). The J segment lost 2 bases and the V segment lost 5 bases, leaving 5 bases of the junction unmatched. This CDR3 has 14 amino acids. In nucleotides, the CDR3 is TGTGCCAGTAGTGTGTTGACAGGGGCCTACGAGCAGTACTTC. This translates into CASSVLTGAYEQYF. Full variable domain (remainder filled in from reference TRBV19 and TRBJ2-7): DGGITQSPKYLFRKEGQNVTLSCEQNLNHDAMYWYRQDPGQGLRLIYYSQIVNDFQKGDIAEGYSVSREKKESFPLTVTSAQKNPTAFYLCASSVLTGAYEQYFGPGTRLTVT.

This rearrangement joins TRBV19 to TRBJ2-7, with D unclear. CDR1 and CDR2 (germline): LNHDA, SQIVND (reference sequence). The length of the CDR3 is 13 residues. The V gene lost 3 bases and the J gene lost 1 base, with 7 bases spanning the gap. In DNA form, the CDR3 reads TGTGCCAGTAGTATCCCCCAATCCTACGAGCAGTACTTC. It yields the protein CASSIPQSYEQYF.

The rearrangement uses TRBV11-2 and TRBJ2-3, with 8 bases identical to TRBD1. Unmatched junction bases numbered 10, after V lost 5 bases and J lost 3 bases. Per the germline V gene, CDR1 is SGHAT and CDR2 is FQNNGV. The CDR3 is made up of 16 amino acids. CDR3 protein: CASSLWTGSLTDTQYF. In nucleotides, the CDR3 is TGTGCCAGCAGCCTCTGGACAGGGTCCCTTACAGATACGCAGTATTTT.

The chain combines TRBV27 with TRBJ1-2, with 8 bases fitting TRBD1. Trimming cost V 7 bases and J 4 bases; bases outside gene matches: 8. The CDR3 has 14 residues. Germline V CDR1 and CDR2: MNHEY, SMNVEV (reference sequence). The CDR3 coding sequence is TGTGCCAGCACCGCCGGACAGGGATTCTATGGCTACACCTTC. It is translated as CASTAGQGFYGYTF.

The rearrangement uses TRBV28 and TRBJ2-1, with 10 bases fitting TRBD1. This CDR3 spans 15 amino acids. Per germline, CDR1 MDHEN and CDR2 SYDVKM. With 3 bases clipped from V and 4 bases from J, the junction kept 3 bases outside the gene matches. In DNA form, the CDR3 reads TGTGCCAGCAGTTTGACGGACAGGGGGTACAATGAGCAGTTCTTC. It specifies CASSLTDRGYNEQFF. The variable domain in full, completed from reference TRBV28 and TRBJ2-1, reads DVKVTQSSRYLVKRTGEKVFLECVQDMDHENMFWYRQDPGLGLRLIYFSYDVKMKEKGDIPEGYSVSREKKERFSLILESASTNQTSMYLCASSLTDRGYNEQFFGPGTRLTVL.

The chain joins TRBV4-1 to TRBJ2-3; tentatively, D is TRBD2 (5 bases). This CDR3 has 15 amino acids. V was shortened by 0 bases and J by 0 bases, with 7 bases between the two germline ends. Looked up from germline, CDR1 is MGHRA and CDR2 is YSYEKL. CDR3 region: CASSQDRRSTDTQYF. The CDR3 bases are TGCGCCAGCAGCCAAGATCGGAGGAGCACAGATACGCAGTATTTT.

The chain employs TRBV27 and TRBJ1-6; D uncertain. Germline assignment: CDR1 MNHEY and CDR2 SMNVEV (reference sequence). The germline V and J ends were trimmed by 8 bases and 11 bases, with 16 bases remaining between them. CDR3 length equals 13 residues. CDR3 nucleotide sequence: TGTGCCAGCTCTGTAGCCGGAGCGGCACCCCTCCACTTT. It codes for CASSVAGAAPLHF.

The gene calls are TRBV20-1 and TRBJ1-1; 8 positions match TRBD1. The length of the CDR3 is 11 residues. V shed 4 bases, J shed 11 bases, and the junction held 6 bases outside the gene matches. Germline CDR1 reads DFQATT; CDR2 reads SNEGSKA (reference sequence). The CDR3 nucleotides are TGCAGTGCTACACAGGGGGGGAAGGCTTTCTTT. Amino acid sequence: CSATQGGKAFF.

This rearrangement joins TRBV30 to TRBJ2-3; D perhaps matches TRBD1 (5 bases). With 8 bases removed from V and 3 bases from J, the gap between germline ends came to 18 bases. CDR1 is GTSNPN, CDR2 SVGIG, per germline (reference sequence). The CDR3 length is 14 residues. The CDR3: CAIAQGLSTDTQYF. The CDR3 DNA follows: TGTGCCATAGCCCAGGGATTAAGTACAGATACGCAGTATTTT.